This T cell receptor beta chain was obtained from a study of CD8 T cells in Susac syndrome. Random hexamers were used to reverse transcribe an amount of about 0.45 to 1 ug RNA. Amplification of TCR beta CDR3 across 54 Vbeta and 13 Jbeta was performed with immunoSEQ multiplex PCR. Via MiXCR, TCRdb re-called the immunoSEQ multiplex PCR reads, giving one row per CDR3 protein. The top ten clones hold about 0.096% of a sample with roughly 120,000 distinct CDR3 sequences, roughly 93% of them seen once. Germline assignment: CDR1 SQVTM and CDR2 ANQGSEA. The CDR3 consists of 13 residues. The J segment lost 6 bases and the V segment lost 3 bases, leaving 7 bases of the junction unmatched. The authors sequenced TCR beta from blood CD8+ and CD4+ T cells. Negative isolation yielded the CD8+ and CD4+ T cells, while FACS enriched the TEMRA cells.

The sample was CD4+ T cells from PBMCs. The clonotype was recovered from a human donor with multiple sclerosis. This chain uses TRBV29-1 with TRBJ1-2; 7 bases fit TRBD1. CDR3 nucleotide sequence: TGCAGCGTTGACCAGACAGGGACGAATGGCTACACCTTC. Translated: CSVDQTGTNGYTF. Together with reference TRBV29-1 and TRBJ1-2, the CDR3 gives the full variable domain: SAVISQKPSRDICQRGTSLTIQCQVDSQVTMMFWYRQQPGQSLTLIATANQGSEATYESGFVIDKFPISRPNLTFSTLTVSNMSPEDSSIYLCSVDQTGTNGYTFGSGTRLTVV.